The clone carrying this T cell receptor (beta chain) was picked up a small number of times. Its antigen is not identified. This entry comes from a study of T cell responses to AZD1222 COVID-19 vaccine. Study context: Analyses pooled second doses at about 4 or about 12 weeks. Study conclusions and caveats: Increases in Spike-specific TCR breadth and depth were seen after two AZD1222 doses. At 160-218 and 743-854, vaccine-associated CD4 TCRs were dominant, and they spanned spike.

The table came from immunoSEQ multiplex PCR; TCRdb's copy has only in-frame clones and leaves some out. Of 85,000 to 130,000 clones listed, 88% are singletons. With 0 bases clipped from V and 3 bases from J, the junction kept 12 bases outside the gene matches. CDR1 and CDR2 (germline): SGHDT, YYEEEE. CDR3 length: 18 residues. The material sequenced was peripheral blood, taken on day 0 of AZD1222 vaccination. V gene TRBV5-6 combines with J gene TRBJ2-1; 7 nucleotides align to TRBD2. This TCR was sampled from an adult in good health. CDR3 sequence (DNA): TGTGCCAGCAGCTTGGAAGATTTGGGAGGGCCAAGCTACAATGAGCAGTTCTTC. Protein sequence: CASSLEDLGGPSYNEQFF.